Presented here are 18 T cell receptor beta chains from one specimen sequenced in a study of glioma-infiltrating T cells after dendritic cell vaccination. Measured with immunoSEQ multiplex PCR; TCRdb has only the in-frame clones, and not every one. The table lists some 46,000 clones, about 88% of them singletons. Time point of the sample: after dendritic cell vaccination, including at tumor progression/relapse. Here the sequenced sample was blood, taken after dendritic cell vaccination. These receptors all stem from a human donor with glioblastoma.

The chain uses TRBV9 and TRBJ2-3; 14 nucleotides align to TRBD2. The CDR3 is made up of 18 amino acids. From germline, CDR1 is SGDLS and CDR2 YYNGEE. V shed 3 bases and J 3 bases; nucleotides not matched to a gene: 9. The CDR3 nucleotides are TGTGCCAGCAGCGCGTCGGGGACTAGCGGGAGAGTTACAGATACGCAGTATTTT. Translation gives CASSASGTSGRVTDTQYF.

This chain connects TRBV30 to TRBJ2-1, with TRBD2 identical over 12 bases. CDR3 length equals 15 residues. CDR1 and CDR2 (germline): GTSNPN, SVGIG (reference sequence). V was pared by 0 bases and J by 15 bases, with 12 bases of the junction left unmatched. In DNA, the CDR3 is TGTGCCTGGAGTGTACTAGCGGGAGGTATCCGGCGGTGGTTCTTC. This translates into CAWSVLAGGIRRWFF.

The V call is TRBV11-2, the J call TRBJ1-5; the D gene is possibly TRBD1 (5 bases). CDR3 length: 15 residues. Germline CDR1 SGHAT, CDR2 FQNNGV. V was cut by 1 base and J by 2 bases, with 9 bases left in between. This CDR3 is CASSLGTKGNQPQHF. Here the CDR3 DNA reads TGTGCCAGCAGCTTAGGGACAAAGGGCAATCAGCCCCAGCATTTT.

The rearrangement uses TRBV7-2 and TRBJ2-5; the match to TRBD1 covers 7 bases. Per the germline V gene, CDR1 is SGHTA and CDR2 is FQGNSA. After removal of 5 bases from V and 5 bases from J, the junction contained 8 bases not matched to a gene. This CDR3 comprises 14 residues. The DNA for the CDR3 is TGTGCCAGCAGCCAACAGGGGTCGGGCGAGACCCAGTACTTC. It specifies CASSQQGSGETQYF.

The chain couples TRBV4-3 to TRBJ2-5; no reliable D call. Deletions cut 0 bases from V and 7 bases from J, with 15 bases between. The CDR3 consists of 15 residues. Germline V gene sequence: CDR1 LGHNA, CDR2 YSLEER. The CDR3 nucleotides read TGCGCCAGCAGCCAAGATCCGCGCGGTCCAAGGACCCAGTACTTC. Amino acid sequence: CASSQDPRGPRTQYF.

This chain joins TRBV19 and TRBJ1-1; possibly TRBD1 for D (5 bases). This CDR3 has 15 amino acids. From germline, CDR1 is LNHDA and CDR2 SQIVND (reference sequence). The ends were cut back, 3 bases at V and 4 bases at J, with 15 bases in the middle. This CDR3 reads CASSIAHAGLTEAFF. Here the CDR3 DNA reads TGTGCCAGTAGTATTGCTCATGCAGGGCTCACTGAAGCTTTCTTT.

The chain has TRBV7-9 and TRBJ2-5; 7 bases fit TRBD1. V shed 1 base, J shed 3 bases, and the junction held 2 bases outside the gene matches. This CDR3 contains 14 residues. Germline-derived CDR1 and CDR2 are SEHNR and FQNEAQ (reference sequence). The CDR3 spells CASSLGTGKETQYF. DNA for the CDR3: TGTGCCAGCAGCTTAGGGACAGGAAAAGAGACCCAGTACTTC.

The chain joins TRBV10-1 to TRBJ1-4; 7 nucleotides match TRBD1. The CDR3 contains 18 residues. With 4 bases clipped from V and 5 bases from J, the junction kept 16 bases outside the gene matches. CDR1 WNHNN and CDR2 SYGVQD come from the germline V gene (reference sequence). CDR3 nucleotides: TGCGCCAGCAGTGGAATCAAGTGGGACAGCAAAACAAATGAAAAACTGTTTTTT. It codes for CASSGIKWDSKTNEKLFF.

J is TRBJ2-3 and V is TRBV18, with 9 bases identical to TRBD1. The V segment lost 5 bases and the J segment 3 bases; nucleotides outside the gene matches: 6. This CDR3 contains 15 residues. Germline CDR1 reads KGHSH; CDR2 reads LQKENI. In DNA, the CDR3 is TGTGCCAGCTCATCCAGACAGGGGGAAACAGATACGCAGTATTTT. It is translated as CASSSRQGETDTQYF.

This chain joins TRBV10-3 and TRBJ1-4, with TRBD1 identical over 11 bases. Per germline, CDR1 ENHRY and CDR2 SYGVKD. This CDR3 region has 13 residues. J gave up 8 bases and V 7 bases, and 3 bases lay outside the gene matches. The CDR3 protein is CAIKGQGEEKLFF. The DNA for the CDR3 is TGTGCCATCAAGGGACAGGGGGAAGAAAAACTGTTTTTT.

In this sample, this clone turned up once. V gene TRBV6-5 combines with J gene TRBJ1-2; D gene unclear. The CDR3 covers 13 residues. Trimming pared 2 bases from V and 3 bases from J, leaving 7 bases between. Germline values: CDR1 MNHEY, CDR2 SVGAGI. The CDR3 DNA sequence: TGTGCCAGCAGTTACACGGAGGACTATGGCTACACCTTC. Translation gives CASSYTEDYGYTF.

This clone was found once. The chain recombines TRBV29-1 with TRBJ1-2; D gene unclear. Trimming left V 0 bases short and J 2 bases short, with 10 bases between. This CDR3 is built from 14 residues. CDR1 is SQVTM and CDR2 is ANQGSEA in the germline V gene. The CDR3 sequence: CSVEDLARNYGYTF. The CDR3 coding sequence is TGCAGCGTTGAAGATCTAGCGCGGAACTATGGCTACACCTTC.

This clone was counted only a few times. This chain links TRBV5-1 with TRBJ2-1; tentatively, D is TRBD1 (7 bases). The CDR3 consists of 15 residues. Trimming cost V 2 bases and J 7 bases, with 16 bases left between them. In germline, CDR1 is SGHRS, CDR2 YFSETQ. The CDR3, as DNA: TGCGCCAGCAGCTTTGGAGGGGGCGGCTCTAATGAGCAGTTCTTC. Translating it yields CASSFGGGGSNEQFF.

The rearrangement joins TRBV27 to TRBJ1-4; the D gene is possibly TRBD1 (5 bases). Germline V lookup: CDR1 MNHEY, CDR2 SMNVEV (reference sequence). V lost 10 bases and J lost 4, with 13 bases in between. The CDR3 loop spans 13 amino acids. CDR3 DNA sequence: TGTGCCACGCAGGACACCCTTAATGAAAAACTGTTTTTT. This encodes CATQDTLNEKLFF.

The DNA of the CDR3 is TGTGCCAGCAGTTATGACCAAACTAGGACCGGGGAGCTGTTTTTT. It encodes CASSYDQTRTGELFF. V and J are TRBV25-1 and TRBJ2-2; a weak D match, TRBD2 (5 bases). Germline CDR1 reads MGHDK; CDR2 reads SYGVNS. The CDR3 runs to 15 residues. The germline V and J ends were trimmed by 5 bases and 5 bases, with 15 bases remaining between them.

This clone was seen a handful of times. V and J are TRBV6-1 and TRBJ1-4; TRBD1 matches at 9 bases. Germline CDR1 reads MNHNS; CDR2 reads SASEGT. The CDR3 length is 12 residues. The V gene end was trimmed by 11 bases and the J gene end by 11 bases; junction bases not matched to a gene: 9. The CDR3 sequence: CAGQGTTRKLFF. The CDR3 DNA reads as TGTGCCGGACAGGGGACGACTAGGAAACTGTTTTTT.

This sequence joins TRBV11-3 and TRBJ2-7; TRBD2 matches 10 bases. The CDR3 is made up of 17 amino acids. Germline V gene data show CDR1 as SGHNT and CDR2 as YENEEA. V shed 2 bases and J 3 bases; nucleotides not matched to a gene: 10. CDR3 bases: TGTGCCAGCAGCTTAAGCAAGGAGCGGGAGGGCCTCTACGAGCAGTACTTC. Its translation: CASSLSKEREGLYEQYF.

The chain carries TRBV10-3 and TRBJ2-1; 8 nucleotides align to TRBD2. The ends lost 5 bases at V and 9 bases at J; junction bases unmatched: 9. From germline, CDR1 is ENHRY and CDR2 SYGVKD. The CDR3 is made up of 14 amino acids. The CDR3 nucleotides are TGTGCCATCAGTCAAGCGGGAGAGGTAGGTGAGCAGTTCTTC. As protein: CAISQAGEVGEQFF.